This TCR beta chain comes out of a study of OX40 agonist ivuxolimab in advanced cancers. Study overall: Those enrolled were approximately 83% male, with a mean age of about 66 years and ages from about 20 to 90.

CDR3 size: 14 residues. Germline CDR1 reads MGHDK; CDR2 reads SYGVNS. A remark on this clone: The junction differs from germline at one of its ends, possibly a read error.

Clones were read by immunoSEQ multiplex PCR, and TCRdb kept only the in-frame ones, dropping some. The profile shows about 73,000 clones, 80% to 95% of them singletons. The sample was CD4+ or CD8+ T cells sorted from blood, taken in a trial of the OX40 agonist ivuxolimab. This sequence joins TRBV25-1 and TRBJ2-7; D not certain. This TCR was recovered from an adult with an advanced solid tumor such as melanoma, head and neck, liver or kidney cancer. CDR3 sequence (DNA): TGTGCCAGCAGTGCGTCGGACCGCCGCTTGAAGCAGTGCTTC. Amino acids: CASSASDRRLKQCF.